The entry that follows covers one TCR beta chain sequence. The sample originates from a study of stem cell transplantation in POMP-related autoinflammatory disease. Study at large: DNA chimerism showed 100% graft donor engraftment of neutrophils and platelets through one year.

PRAID combined immunodeficiency and autoinflammation. TCRdb's copy holds only in-frame clones and misses some; the assay was immunoSEQ multiplex PCR. This repertoire shows about 68,000 clones, approximately 91% found once; its top ten account for 0.55% to 0.85%. V was trimmed by 6 bases and J by 1 base, leaving 7 bases between them. CDR3 size: 14 residues. Germline-derived CDR1 and CDR2 are SGHAT and FQNNGV. The source material was CD4+ T cells from PBMCs, sampled after stem cell transplantation. The origin of this receptor is a human patient with POMP-related autoinflammation and immune dysregulation (PRAID). Some of the T cells might come from the graft donor. V gene TRBV11-2 combines with J gene TRBJ1-6, with D uncertain. The CDR3 nucleotides read TGTGCCAGCAGTTCACAGTCCTATAATTCACCCCTCCACTTT. Its translation is CASSSQSYNSPLHF. The full variable domain, with the rest looked up from reference TRBV11-2 and TRBJ1-6, is EAGVAQSPRYKIIEKRQSVAFWCNPISGHATLYWYQQILGQGPKLLIQFQNNGVVDDSQLPKDRFSAERLKGVDSTLKIQPAKLEDSAVYLCASSSQSYNSPLHFGNGTRLTVT.